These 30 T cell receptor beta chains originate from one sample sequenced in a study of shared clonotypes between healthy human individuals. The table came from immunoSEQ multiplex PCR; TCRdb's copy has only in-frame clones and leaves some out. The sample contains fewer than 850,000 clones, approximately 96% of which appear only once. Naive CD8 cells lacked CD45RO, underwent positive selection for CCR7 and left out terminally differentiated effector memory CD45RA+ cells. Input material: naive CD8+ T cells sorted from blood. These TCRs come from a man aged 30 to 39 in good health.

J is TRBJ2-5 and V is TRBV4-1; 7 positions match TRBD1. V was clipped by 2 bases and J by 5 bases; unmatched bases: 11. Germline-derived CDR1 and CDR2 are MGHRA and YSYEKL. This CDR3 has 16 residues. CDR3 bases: TGCGCCAGCAGCCAATTTGAGACAGGGCCTTTGGAGACCCAGTACTTC. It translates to CASSQFETGPLETQYF.

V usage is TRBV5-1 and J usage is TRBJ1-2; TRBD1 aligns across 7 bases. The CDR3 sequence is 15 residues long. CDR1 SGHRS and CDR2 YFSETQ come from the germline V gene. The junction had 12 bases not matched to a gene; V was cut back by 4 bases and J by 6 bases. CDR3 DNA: TGCGCCAGCAGCGGCCCGGCAGGGGGACCGGATGGCTACACCTTC. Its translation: CASSGPAGGPDGYTF.

The CDR3 reads CASSAQIDEQFF. CDR3 nucleotide sequence: TGTGCCAGCAGCGCCCAAATCGATGAGCAGTTCTTC. This chain joins TRBV9 and TRBJ2-1; D unresolved. This CDR3 region has 12 residues. Trimming removed 3 bases from V and 8 bases from J, with 9 bases in between. Germline V lookup: CDR1 SGDLS, CDR2 YYNGEE.

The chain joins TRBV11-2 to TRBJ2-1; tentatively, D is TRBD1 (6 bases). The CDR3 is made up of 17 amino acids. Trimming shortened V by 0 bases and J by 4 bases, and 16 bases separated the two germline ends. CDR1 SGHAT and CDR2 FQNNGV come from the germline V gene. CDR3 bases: TGTGCCAGCAGCTTAGATGAGTTGGACAGCCCATACAATGAGCAGTTCTTC. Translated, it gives CASSLDELDSPYNEQFF.

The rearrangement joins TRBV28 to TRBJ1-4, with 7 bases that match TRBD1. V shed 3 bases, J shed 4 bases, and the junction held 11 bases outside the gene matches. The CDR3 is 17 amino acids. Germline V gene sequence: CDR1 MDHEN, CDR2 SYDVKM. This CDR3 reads CASSFGVRQGFNEKLFF. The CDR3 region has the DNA TGTGCCAGCAGTTTTGGGGTGAGACAGGGCTTTAATGAAAAACTGTTTTTT.

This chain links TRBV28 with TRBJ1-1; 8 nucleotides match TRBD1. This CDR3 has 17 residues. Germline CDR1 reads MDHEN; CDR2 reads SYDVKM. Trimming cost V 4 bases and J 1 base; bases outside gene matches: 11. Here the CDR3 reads CASSSIPGGAWNTEAFF. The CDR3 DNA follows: TGTGCCAGCAGTTCGATACCAGGGGGCGCTTGGAACACTGAAGCTTTCTTT.

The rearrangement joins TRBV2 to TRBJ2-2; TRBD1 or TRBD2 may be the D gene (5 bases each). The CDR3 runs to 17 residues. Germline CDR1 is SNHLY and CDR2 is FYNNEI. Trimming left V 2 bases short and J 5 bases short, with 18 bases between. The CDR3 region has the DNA TGTGCCAGCAGTGAATATAGGGGCCTCGGGGCGACCGGGGAGCTGTTTTTT. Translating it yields CASSEYRGLGATGELFF.

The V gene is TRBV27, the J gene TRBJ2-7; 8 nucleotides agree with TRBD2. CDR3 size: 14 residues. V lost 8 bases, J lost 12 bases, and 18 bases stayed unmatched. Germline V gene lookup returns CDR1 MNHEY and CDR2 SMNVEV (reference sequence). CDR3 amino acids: CASRKAGGDGRRYF. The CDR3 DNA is TGTGCCAGCCGGAAGGCGGGGGGCGACGGGAGAAGGTACTTC.

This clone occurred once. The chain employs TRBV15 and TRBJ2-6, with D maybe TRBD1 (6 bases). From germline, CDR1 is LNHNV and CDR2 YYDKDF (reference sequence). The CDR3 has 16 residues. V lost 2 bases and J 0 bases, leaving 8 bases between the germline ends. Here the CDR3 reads CATSRNRDSGANVLTF. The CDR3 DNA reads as TGTGCCACCAGCAGAAACAGGGACTCTGGGGCCAACGTCCTGACTTTC. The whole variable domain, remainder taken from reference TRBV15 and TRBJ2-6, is DAMVIQNPRYQVTQFGKPVTLSCSQTLNHNVMYWYQQKSSQAPKLLFHYYDKDFNNEADTPDNFQSRRPNTSFCFLDIRSPGLGDTAMYLCATSRNRDSGANVLTFGAGSRLTVL.

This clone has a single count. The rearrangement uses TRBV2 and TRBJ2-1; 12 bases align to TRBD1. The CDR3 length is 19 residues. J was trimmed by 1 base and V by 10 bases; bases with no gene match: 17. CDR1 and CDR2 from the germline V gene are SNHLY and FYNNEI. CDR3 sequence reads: CAKQKPGQGATSSYNEQFF. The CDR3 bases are TGTGCCAAACAAAAACCGGGACAGGGGGCGACCAGTTCCTACAATGAGCAGTTCTTC. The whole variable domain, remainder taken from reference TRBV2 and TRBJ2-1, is EPEVTQTPSHQVTQMGQEVILRCVPISNHLYFYWYRQILGQKVEFLVSFYNNEISEKSEIFDDQFSVERPDGSNFTLKIRSTKLEDSAMYFCAKQKPGQGATSSYNEQFFGPGTRLTVL.

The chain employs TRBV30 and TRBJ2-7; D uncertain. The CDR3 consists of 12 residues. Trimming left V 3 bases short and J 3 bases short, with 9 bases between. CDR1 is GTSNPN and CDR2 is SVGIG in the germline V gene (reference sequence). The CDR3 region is CAWSHSDYEQYF. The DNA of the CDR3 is TGTGCCTGGAGCCACAGCGACTACGAGCAGTACTTC.

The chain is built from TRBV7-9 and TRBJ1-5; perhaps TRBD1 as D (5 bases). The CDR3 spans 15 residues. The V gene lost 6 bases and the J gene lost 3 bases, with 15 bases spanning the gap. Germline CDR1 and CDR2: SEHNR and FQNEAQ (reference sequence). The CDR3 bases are TGTGCCAGCAGTTCCTCGGGGGAAGTCAATCAGCCCCAGCATTTT. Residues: CASSSSGEVNQPQHF.

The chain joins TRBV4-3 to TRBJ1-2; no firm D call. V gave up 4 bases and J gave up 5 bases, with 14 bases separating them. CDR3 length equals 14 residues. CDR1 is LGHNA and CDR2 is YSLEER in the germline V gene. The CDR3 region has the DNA TGCGCCAGCAGCCTGGTGAGGGAGTCTTATGGCTACACCTTC. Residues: CASSLVRESYGYTF.

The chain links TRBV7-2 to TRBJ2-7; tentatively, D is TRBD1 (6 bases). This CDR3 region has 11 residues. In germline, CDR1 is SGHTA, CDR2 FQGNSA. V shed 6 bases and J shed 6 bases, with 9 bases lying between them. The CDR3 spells CASRGQVEQYF. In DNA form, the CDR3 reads TGTGCCAGCAGGGGACAAGTCGAGCAGTACTTC.

CDR3 amino acids: CATDSPRWPYEQYF. In DNA form, the CDR3 reads TGTGCCACGGACAGTCCGAGGTGGCCCTACGAGCAGTACTTC. The chain recombines TRBV30 with TRBJ2-7, with TRBD1 as a possible D gene (6 bases). This CDR3 region has 14 residues. Deletions cut 8 bases from V and 2 bases from J, with 19 bases between. The V gene's germline CDR1 is GTSNPN and CDR2 SVGIG (reference sequence).

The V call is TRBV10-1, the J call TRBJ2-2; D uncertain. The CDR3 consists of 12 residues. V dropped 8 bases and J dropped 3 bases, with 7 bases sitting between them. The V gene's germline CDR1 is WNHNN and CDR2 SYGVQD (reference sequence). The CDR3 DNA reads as TGCGCCAGCGGACGGGACACCGGGGAGCTGTTTTTT. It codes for CASGRDTGELFF.

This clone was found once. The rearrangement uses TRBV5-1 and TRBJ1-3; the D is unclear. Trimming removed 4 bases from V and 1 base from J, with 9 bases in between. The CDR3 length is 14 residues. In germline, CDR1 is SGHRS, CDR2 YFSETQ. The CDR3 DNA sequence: TGCGCCAGCAGCCAACAGAGTTCTGGAAACACCATATATTTT. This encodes CASSQQSSGNTIYF.

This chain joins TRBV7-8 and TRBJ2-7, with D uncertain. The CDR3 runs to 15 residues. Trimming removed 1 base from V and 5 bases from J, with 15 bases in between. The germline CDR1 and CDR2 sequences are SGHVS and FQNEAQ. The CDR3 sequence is CASSLGVGLAHEQYF. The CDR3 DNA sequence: TGTGCCAGCAGCTTAGGAGTGGGGTTGGCCCACGAGCAGTACTTC.

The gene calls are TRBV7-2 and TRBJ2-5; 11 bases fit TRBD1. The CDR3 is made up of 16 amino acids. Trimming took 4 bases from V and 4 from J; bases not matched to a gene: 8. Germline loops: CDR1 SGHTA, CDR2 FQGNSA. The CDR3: CASSSVGTGGLETQYF. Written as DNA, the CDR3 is TGTGCCAGCAGCTCCGTGGGGACAGGGGGTTTAGAGACCCAGTACTTC.

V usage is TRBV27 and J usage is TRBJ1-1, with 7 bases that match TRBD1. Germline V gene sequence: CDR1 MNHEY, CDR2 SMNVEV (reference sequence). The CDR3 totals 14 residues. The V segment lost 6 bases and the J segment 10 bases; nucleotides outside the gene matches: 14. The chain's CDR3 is CASRVQGSGRGAFF. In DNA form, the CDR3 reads TGTGCCAGCAGAGTACAGGGGTCGGGTAGAGGAGCTTTCTTT.

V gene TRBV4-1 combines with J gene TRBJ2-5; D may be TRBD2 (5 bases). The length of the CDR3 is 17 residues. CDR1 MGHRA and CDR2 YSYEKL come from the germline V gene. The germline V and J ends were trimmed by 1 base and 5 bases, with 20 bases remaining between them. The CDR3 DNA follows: TGCGCCAGCAGCCAAGGGTCGGGCGGGCCCTTAAGCGAGACCCAGTACTTC. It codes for CASSQGSGGPLSETQYF.

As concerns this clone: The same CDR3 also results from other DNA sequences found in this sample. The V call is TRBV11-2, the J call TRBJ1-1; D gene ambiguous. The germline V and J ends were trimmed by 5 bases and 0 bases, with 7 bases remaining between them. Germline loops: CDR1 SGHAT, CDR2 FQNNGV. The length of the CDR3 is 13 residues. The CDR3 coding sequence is TGTGCCAGCAGCCCCTTTATGAACACTGAAGCTTTCTTT. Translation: CASSPFMNTEAFF.

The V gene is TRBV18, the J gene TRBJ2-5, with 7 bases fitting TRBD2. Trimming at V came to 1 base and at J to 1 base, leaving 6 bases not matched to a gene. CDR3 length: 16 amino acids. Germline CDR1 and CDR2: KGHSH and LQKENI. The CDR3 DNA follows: TGTGCCAGCTCACCACGGGGGGGACGGGCCCAAGAGACCCAGTACTTC. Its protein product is CASSPRGGRAQETQYF.

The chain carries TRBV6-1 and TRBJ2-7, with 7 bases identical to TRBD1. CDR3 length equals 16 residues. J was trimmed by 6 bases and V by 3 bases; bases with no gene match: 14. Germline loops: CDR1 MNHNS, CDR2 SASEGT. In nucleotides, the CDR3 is TGTGCCAGCAGTGACCCGATACAGGGGTTCAGTAGCGAGCAGTACTTC. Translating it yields CASSDPIQGFSSEQYF.

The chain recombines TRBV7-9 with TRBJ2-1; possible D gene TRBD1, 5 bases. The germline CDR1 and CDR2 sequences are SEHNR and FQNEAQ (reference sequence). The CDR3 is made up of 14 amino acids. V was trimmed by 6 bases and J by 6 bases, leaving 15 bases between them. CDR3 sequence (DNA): TGTGCCAGCAGTCCACAGGAGCTCTTCAATGAGCAGTTCTTC. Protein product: CASSPQELFNEQFF.

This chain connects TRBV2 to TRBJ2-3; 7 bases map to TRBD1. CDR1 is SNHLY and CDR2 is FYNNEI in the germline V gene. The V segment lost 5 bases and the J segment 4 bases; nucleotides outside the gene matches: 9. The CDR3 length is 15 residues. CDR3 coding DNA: TGTGCCAGCAGTAAAACTGACAGGGCCCCAGATACGCAGTATTTT. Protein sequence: CASSKTDRAPDTQYF.

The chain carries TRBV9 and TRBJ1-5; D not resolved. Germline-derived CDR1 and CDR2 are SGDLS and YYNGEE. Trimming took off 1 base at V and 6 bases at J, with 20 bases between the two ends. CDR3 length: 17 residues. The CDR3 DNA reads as TGTGCCAGCAGCGTATTGGAGGGTCGGGGAGATGGTCAGCCCCAGCATTTT. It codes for CASSVLEGRGDGQPQHF.

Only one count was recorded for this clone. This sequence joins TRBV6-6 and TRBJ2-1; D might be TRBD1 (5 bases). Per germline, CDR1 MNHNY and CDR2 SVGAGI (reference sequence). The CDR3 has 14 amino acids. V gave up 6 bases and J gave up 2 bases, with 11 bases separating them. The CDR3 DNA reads TGTGCCAGCAGACGTGACAGTGCCTACAATGAGCAGTTCTTC. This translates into CASRRDSAYNEQFF.

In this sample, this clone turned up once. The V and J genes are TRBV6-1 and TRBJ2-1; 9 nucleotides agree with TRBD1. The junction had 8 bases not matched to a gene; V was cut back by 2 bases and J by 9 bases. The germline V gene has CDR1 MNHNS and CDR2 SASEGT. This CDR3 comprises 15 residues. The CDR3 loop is CASSEPGQGQREQFF. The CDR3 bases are TGTGCCAGCAGTGAACCGGGACAGGGTCAGCGTGAGCAGTTCTTC.

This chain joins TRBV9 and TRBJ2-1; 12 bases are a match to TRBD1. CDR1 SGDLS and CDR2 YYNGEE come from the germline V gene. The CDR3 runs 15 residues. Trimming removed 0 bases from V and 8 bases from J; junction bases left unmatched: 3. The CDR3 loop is CASSVEGTGGYEQFF. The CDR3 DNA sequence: TGTGCCAGCAGCGTAGAAGGGACAGGGGGCTATGAGCAGTTCTTC.